Listed here are 9 T cell receptor beta chains from one sample, sequenced in a study of low-dose radiotherapy and immunotherapy resistance in tumors (dated by TCRdb to between 2021 and 2023). TCRdb names Illumina HiSeq 2500 as the instrument used. First-strand cDNA was synthesized with Superscript III and a set of TRAV- and TRBV-specific primers, covering both TCRalpha and TCRbeta chains. TCRs were amplified with Phusion for roughly 20 PCR cycles using a constant-region primer together with the adapter attached to the V primers. TCRdb reanalyzed the raw reads on its own, using fastp at Q25 for trimming and MiXCR for clone calling, and kept in-frame beta chains. Each CDR3 protein gets just one entry, which takes the most common genes and DNA from the rows behind it. The sample includes around 84,000 distinct CDR3 sequences, with less than 20% observed a single time. The ten biggest clones cover approximately 1.3% of the sample.

What the time point label conveys for this sample: after trial treatment. Read against the paper, the sample's treatment or condition label means: LDRT plus nivolumab, ipilimumab, low-dose cyclophosphamide and aspirin (RACIN trial). Source: PBMCs, taken after low-dose radiotherapy plus immunotherapy. The receptors were sampled from a male donor with prostate cancer.

This clonotype was detected many times. The V call is TRBV27, the J call TRBJ1-5, with unresolved D. The CDR3 covers 12 residues. V gave up 6 bases and J gave up 6 bases, with 9 bases separating them. Germline V gives CDR1 MNHEY, CDR2 SMNVEV (reference sequence). As DNA, the CDR3 is TGTGCCAGCAGCTACGTAGGTCAGCCCCAGCATTTT. Translating gives CASSYVGQPQHF.

This clonotype was seen many times. This rearrangement joins TRBV29-1 to TRBJ2-1; tentative D call: TRBD2 (6 bases). Germline V CDR1 and CDR2: SQVTM, ANQGSEA. V lost 4 bases, J lost 5 bases, and 15 bases lay in between. The CDR3 has 14 residues. CDR3 sequence (DNA): TGCAGCGTTGTGTACGCTAGCGCCGACAATGAGCAGTTCTTC. Protein sequence: CSVVYASADNEQFF.

Regarding this clonotype: The likely explanation is a read error, given a far larger clone one base away. This chain connects TRBV13 to TRBJ2-1; TRBD2 aligns across 7 bases. The CDR3 has 14 residues. The V gene's germline CDR1 is PRHDT and CDR2 FYEKMQ (reference sequence). The V and J ends lost 1 base and 9 bases, in that order; junction bases with no gene match: 6. CDR3 nucleotides: TGTGCCAGCAGCTTAGAGGGGCGGGAGCGTGAGCAGTTCTTC. It yields the protein CASSLEGREREQFF.

This chain uses TRBV20-1 with TRBJ1-1, with unresolved D. Germline CDR1 DFQATT, CDR2 SNEGSKA (reference sequence). Trimming removed 2 bases from V and 5 bases from J, with 12 bases in between. The CDR3 loop spans 13 amino acids. CDR3 residues: CSARPGGVTEAFF. The DNA for the CDR3 is TGCAGTGCTAGACCGGGCGGGGTAACTGAAGCTTTCTTT.

This clonotype has at least ten counts. V usage is TRBV18 and J usage is TRBJ2-7; D may be TRBD2 (6 bases). Germline V gene data show CDR1 as KGHSH and CDR2 as LQKENI. The CDR3 loop spans 16 amino acids. V gave up 3 bases and J gave up 0 bases, with 15 bases separating them. The CDR3 DNA sequence: TGTGCCAGCTCACCCCCCTTTGGGGGGAGCTCCTACGAGCAGTACTTC. It yields the protein CASSPPFGGSSYEQYF. The variable domain in full, completed from reference TRBV18 and TRBJ2-7, reads NAGVMQNPRHLVRRRGQEARLRCSPMKGHSHVYWYRQLPEEGLKFMVYLQKENIIDESGMPKERFSAEFPKEGPSILRIQQVVRGDSAAYFCASSPPFGGSSYEQYFGPGTRLTVT.

This clonotype has more than one count but fewer than ten. The CDR3 DNA sequence: TGTGCCAGCAGTGAAGACCGGTTGTATGAGCAGTTCTTC. Translated, it gives CASSEDRLYEQFF. The chain uses TRBV2 and TRBJ2-1; D gene unclear. CDR1 is SNHLY, CDR2 FYNNEI, per germline. The CDR3 runs 13 residues. V lost 1 base and J lost 8, with 9 bases in between.

This clonotype was picked up many times. The rearrangement uses TRBV4-2 and TRBJ2-5, with TRBD2 as a possible D gene (5 bases). With 1 base removed from V and 2 bases from J, the gap between germline ends came to 14 bases. The CDR3 has 16 amino acids. Germline values: CDR1 LGHNA, CDR2 YNFKEQ. The CDR3 loop reads CASSQGRGEPQETQYF. The CDR3 nucleotides are TGTGCCAGCAGCCAAGGCCGGGGAGAGCCTCAAGAGACCCAGTACTTC.

This clonotype was recorded many times. The chain links TRBV5-4 to TRBJ2-2; D not certain. V was pared by 4 bases and J by 2 bases, with 12 bases between. Germline loops: CDR1 SGHNT, CDR2 YYREEE (reference sequence). This CDR3 is 15 amino acids long. The CDR3 protein is CASSPGGDNTGELFF. For the CDR3, the DNA is TGTGCCAGCAGCCCGGGCGGAGATAACACCGGGGAGCTGTTTTTT.

There are many counts of this clonotype. The chain joins TRBV5-6 to TRBJ2-7, with 13 bases fitting TRBD2. The CDR3 spans 15 residues. Germline values: CDR1 SGHDT, CDR2 YYEEEE. Trimming removed 3 bases from V and 6 bases from J; junction bases left unmatched: 6. The CDR3 loop is CASSSWTSGRREQYF. The CDR3 DNA follows: TGTGCCAGCAGCTCTTGGACTAGCGGGAGACGCGAGCAGTACTTC.